Presented here are 13 T cell receptor beta chains from one specimen sequenced in a study of human T cells and chemical hapten exposure. TCRdb recomputed calls from the RACE reads with MiXCR, one row per CDR3 protein. Among about 85,000 distinct CDR3 sequences listed, approximately 9% were seen once. Time point defined: pre-sensitization, week 0. Regarding treatment: therapeutic diphenylcyclopropenone sensitization with weekly scalp DPC. Sample: whole blood, taken in connection with sensitization to the hapten diphenylcyclopropenone (DPC). The receptors stem from a middle-aged man with alopecia areata. Some clones in this sample may be carry-over from other donors' samples.

This clonotype turned up a few times. The chain is built from TRBV13 and TRBJ2-6; D ambiguous. From germline, CDR1 is PRHDT and CDR2 FYEKMQ (reference sequence). V dropped 10 bases and J dropped 0 bases, with 19 bases sitting between them. The CDR3 is 17 residues long. CDR3 DNA: TGTGCCACTGACCAACTGTCTGGGCGCTCTGGGGCCAACGTCCTGACTTTC. Translating gives CATDQLSGRSGANVLTF.

This clonotype was counted many times. V is TRBV7-2 and J is TRBJ2-7; the match to TRBD1 covers 8 bases. The CDR3 contains 14 residues. The germline V gene encodes CDR1 SGHTA and CDR2 FQGNSA. V was pared by 3 bases and J by 3 bases, with 4 bases of the junction left unmatched. The CDR3 bases are TGTGCCAGCAGCTTTCTTGGACAGGGCTACGAGCAGTACTTC. It yields the protein CASSFLGQGYEQYF.

This clonotype was seen many times. This sequence joins TRBV9 and TRBJ2-3; a possible D gene is TRBD2 (5 bases). CDR1 and CDR2 from the germline V gene are SGDLS and YYNGEE. The CDR3 length is 15 residues. V was pared by 0 bases and J by 2 bases, with 10 bases between. In DNA form, the CDR3 reads TGTGCCAGCAGCGTAGAAAGCGGTTTCACAGATACGCAGTATTTT. Residues: CASSVESGFTDTQYF. The full variable domain, completed using reference TRBV9 and TRBJ2-3, is DSGVTQTPKHLITATGQRVTLRCSPRSGDLSVYWYQQSLDQGLQFLIQYYNGEERAKGNILERFSAQQFPDLHSELNLSSLELGDSALYFCASSVESGFTDTQYFGPGTRLTVL.

This clonotype was observed at least ten times. As DNA, the CDR3 is TGTGCCAGCAGTGAAGCGGCTGGCCAGCCCCAGCATTTT. Protein sequence: CASSEAAGQPQHF. This chain links TRBV6-1 with TRBJ1-5, with no clear D. V gave up 0 bases and J gave up 7 bases, with 7 bases separating them. The CDR3 has 13 residues. Germline assignment: CDR1 MNHNS and CDR2 SASEGT.

This clonotype has only a few counts. The V call is TRBV30, the J call TRBJ2-3; TRBD2 matches at 8 bases. Trimming took 0 bases from V and 6 from J; bases not matched to a gene: 17. The V gene's germline CDR1 is GTSNPN and CDR2 SVGIG (reference sequence). The CDR3 is 18 residues long. Written as DNA, the CDR3 is TGTGCCTGGAGTGTGTGGGGTACCGGGACTAGATGGAGGGATACGCAGTATTTT. Its translation: CAWSVWGTGTRWRDTQYF. The variable domain in full, with the rest retrieved from reference TRBV30 and TRBJ2-3, is SQTIHQWPATLVQPVGSPLSLECTVEGTSNPNLYWYRQAAGRGLQLLFYSVGIGQISSEVPQNLSASRPQDRQFILSSKKLLLSDSGFYLCAWSVWGTGTRWRDTQYFGPGTRLTVL.

This clonotype was seen ten or more times. This chain uses TRBV28 with TRBJ1-2; D call uncertain. This CDR3 has 13 residues. The V end lost 3 bases, the J end lost 7 bases, and 12 bases lay between the germline ends. Germline V gives CDR1 MDHEN, CDR2 SYDVKM. This chain's CDR3 is CASSLGLSAGYTF. The DNA of the CDR3 is TGTGCCAGCAGTTTGGGCCTTTCTGCTGGCTACACCTTC.

The sample holds many counts of this clonotype. V gene TRBV13 combines with J gene TRBJ2-7; D ambiguous. The germline V and J ends were trimmed by 0 bases and 4 bases, with 4 bases remaining between them. CDR3 length: 12 residues. Germline V gene sequence: CDR1 PRHDT, CDR2 FYEKMQ (reference sequence). CDR3 loop: CASSLGVYEQYV. For the CDR3, the DNA is TGTGCCAGCAGCTTAGGGGTATACGAGCAGTACGTC.

There are many counts of this clonotype. The CDR3 spells CSALGQGSYEQYV. DNA of the CDR3: TGCAGTGCTCTCGGACAGGGTTCATACGAGCAGTACGTC. The chain has TRBV20-1 and TRBJ2-7; 8 bases match TRBD1. The CDR3 is 13 amino acids. CDR1 DFQATT and CDR2 SNEGSKA come from the germline V gene (reference sequence). J gave up 4 bases and V 5 bases, and 7 bases lay outside the gene matches.

This clonotype appeared many times. The chain links TRBV7-9 to TRBJ2-3; perhaps TRBD1 as D (5 bases). V was clipped by 6 bases and J by 2 bases, with 9 bases between them. Germline V gene data show CDR1 as SEHNR and CDR2 as FQNEAQ (reference sequence). This CDR3 is built from 13 residues. CDR3 in DNA: TGTGCCAGCAGACCGGACAACACAGATACGCAGTATTTT. It is translated as CASRPDNTDTQYF.

This clonotype was counted ten times or more. The rearrangement uses TRBV7-2 and TRBJ1-4; D remains ambiguous. Germline CDR1 is SGHTA and CDR2 is FQGNSA. The V end was cut by 2 bases, the J end by 8 bases, with 15 bases between. CDR3 length: 15 amino acids. This CDR3 is CASSLYGVRQEKLFF. The CDR3 coding sequence is TGTGCCAGCAGCTTATATGGGGTACGGCAGGAAAAACTGTTTTTT.

This clonotype was seen ten or more times. The chain carries TRBV7-2 and TRBJ2-7; tentative D call: TRBD2 (5 bases). The CDR3 runs 11 residues. CDR1 and CDR2 from the germline V gene are SGHTA and FQGNSA. Trimming stripped 5 bases from V and 7 bases from J, with 9 bases between. In DNA, the CDR3 is TGTGCCAGCAGCGGGAGATCGGAGCAGTACTTC. Its translation: CASSGRSEQYF.

This clonotype was found a few times. V gene TRBV6-5 combines with J gene TRBJ1-1; no reliable D call. From germline, CDR1 is MNHEY and CDR2 SVGAGI. The V gene lost 0 bases and the J gene lost 3 bases, with 8 bases spanning the gap. The CDR3 sequence is 14 residues long. The CDR3 nucleotides read TGTGCCAGCAGTTACTCCTCGGTGGACACTGAAGCTTTCTTT. Residues: CASSYSSVDTEAFF.

This clonotype showed up many times. The chain joins TRBV6-5 to TRBJ2-1, with 9 bases matching TRBD2. CDR3 length: 15 amino acids. Per the germline V gene, CDR1 is MNHEY and CDR2 is SVGAGI. V was pared by 2 bases and J by 8 bases, with 7 bases of the junction left unmatched. The CDR3 sequence: CASSYGSGRIDEQFF. CDR3 in DNA: TGTGCCAGCAGTTACGGCAGCGGGAGGATCGATGAGCAGTTCTTC.